This T cell receptor beta chain was sequenced in a study of OX40 agonist ivuxolimab in advanced cancers. Study-wide results and limits: CD8+ T cells showed, on average, more clonal expansion than CD4+ cells. There was clonal expansion of CD4+ and CD8+ blood T cells by week 6 at 0.1 to 3.0 mg/kg.

This clone has just a few counts. Its antigen is unknown. The protocol was immunoSEQ multiplex PCR, while the TCRdb copy is restricted to in-frame clones and leaves out a portion. The sample holds tens of thousands of clones, approximately 80% seen once. The CDR3 has 15 residues. Germline V gene data show CDR1 as LGHNA and CDR2 as YNFKEQ. V lost 1 base and J lost 7; bases outside the gene matches: 5. The sequencing here drew on CD4+ or CD8+ T cells sorted from blood, taken in a trial of the OX40 agonist ivuxolimab. This chain uses TRBV4-2 with TRBJ1-4, with 8 bases matching TRBD1. This receptor was taken from an adult with an advanced solid tumor such as melanoma, head and neck, liver or kidney cancer. The CDR3 spells CASSQGTGWGEKLFF. The CDR3 DNA follows: TGTGCCAGCAGCCAAGGGACAGGGTGGGGTGAAAAACTGTTTTTT.